The 20 T cell receptor beta chains reported below all come from one sample, sequenced in a study of cytotoxic CD8 clonotypes in ibrutinib-treated CLL. The data were produced by immunoSEQ multiplex PCR, yet TCRdb's version contains in-frame clones alone and is incomplete. Of around 310,000 clones in the sample, 80% were seen once. The sequencing used PBMCs, collected before ibrutinib treatment. These receptors were obtained from a human donor with chronic lymphocytic leukemia.

The chain uses TRBV25-1 and TRBJ2-7; D uncertain. V was clipped by 5 bases and J by 5 bases, with 7 bases between them. The CDR3 length is 11 residues. The germline CDR1 and CDR2 sequences are MGHDK and SYGVNS. The CDR3 nucleotides are TGTGCCAGCAGTCACGGTAACGAGCAGTACTTC. Translating gives CASSHGNEQYF.

The chain employs TRBV5-1 and TRBJ1-1; TRBD1 agrees at 10 bases. With 4 bases clipped from V and 4 bases from J, the junction kept 7 bases outside the gene matches. CDR3 length equals 15 residues. The germline CDR1 and CDR2 sequences are SGHRS and YFSETQ. CDR3 DNA sequence: TGCGCCAGCAGCCAGGACAGGGGGAGGTTCACTGAAGCTTTCTTT. Its translation is CASSQDRGRFTEAFF.

This chain connects TRBV28 to TRBJ1-2, with 8 bases matching TRBD1. The V and J ends lost 4 bases and 8 bases, in that order; junction bases with no gene match: 15. Germline assignment: CDR1 MDHEN and CDR2 SYDVKM. The CDR3 runs 16 residues. CDR3 sequence (DNA): TGTGCCAGCAGTTCCCACGGGGGACAGGTACCTCGCGGCTACACCTTC. This translates into CASSSHGGQVPRGYTF.

The chain is built from TRBV4-1 and TRBJ1-4; 8 bases are a match to TRBD1. The germline CDR1 and CDR2 sequences are MGHRA and YSYEKL. V shed 4 bases, J shed 3 bases, and the junction held 10 bases outside the gene matches. The length of the CDR3 is 17 residues. The chain's CDR3 is CASSRKQGGEPNEKLFF. As DNA, the CDR3 is TGCGCCAGCAGCCGTAAACAGGGGGGGGAGCCTAATGAAAAACTGTTTTTT.

The gene calls are TRBV27 and TRBJ1-5; D ambiguous. This CDR3 contains 15 residues. Per germline, CDR1 MNHEY and CDR2 SMNVEV (reference sequence). V lost 5 bases and J lost 1, with 12 bases in between. CDR3 in DNA: TGTGCCAGCAGTCCGAGACGGGTGAGCAATCAGCCCCAGCATTTT. Its protein is CASSPRRVSNQPQHF.

The genes are TRBV18 and TRBJ1-1, with D unresolved. Deletions cut 5 bases from V and 1 base from J, with 8 bases between. Germline loops: CDR1 KGHSH, CDR2 LQKENI. This CDR3 is 13 amino acids long. The chain's CDR3 is CASSSHTNTEAFF. DNA of the CDR3: TGTGCCAGCTCATCTCACACGAACACTGAAGCTTTCTTT.

The chain joins TRBV6-5 to TRBJ2-7, with TRBD1 matching over 9 bases. CDR1 is MNHEY, CDR2 SVGAGI, per germline. V shed 1 base and J 6 bases; nucleotides not matched to a gene: 7. The CDR3 is 15 amino acids. The CDR3 nucleotides read TGTGCCAGCAGTTACTTTGGGACAGGGCTCTCCGAGCAGTACTTC. Protein product: CASSYFGTGLSEQYF.

The CDR3 sequence is CASSPRTGLAAWGNTIYF. The CDR3 nucleotides read TGTGCCAGCAGTCCCCGGACAGGTCTCGCTGCCTGGGGAAACACCATATATTTT. The chain combines TRBV25-1 with TRBJ1-3; 7 bases agree with TRBD1. The CDR3 has 18 residues. The trim removed 5 bases at V and 4 bases at J, leaving 17 bases unmatched. CDR1 MGHDK and CDR2 SYGVNS come from the germline V gene.

V is TRBV4-2 and J is TRBJ2-7; TRBD2 matches at 7 bases. The CDR3 runs to 16 residues. Germline CDR1 is LGHNA and CDR2 is YNFKEQ. J gave up 0 bases and V 2 bases, and 7 bases lay outside the gene matches. The CDR3 is CASSQILAPSSYEQYF. CDR3 DNA sequence: TGTGCCAGCAGCCAAATACTAGCGCCCAGCTCCTACGAGCAGTACTTC.

This clone appeared a single time. The chain has TRBV7-9 and TRBJ1-4; D is perhaps TRBD1 (6 bases). The germline V gene has CDR1 SEHNR and CDR2 FQNEAQ (reference sequence). V was trimmed by 6 bases and J by 5 bases, leaving 16 bases between them. This CDR3 has 15 amino acids. CDR3 coding DNA: TGTGCCAGCAGTTGGTTACAGGGAGACAATGAAAAACTGTTTTTT. Translated, it gives CASSWLQGDNEKLFF.

The J gene is TRBJ2-7, the V gene TRBV5-1; 8 positions match TRBD1. J gave up 4 bases and V 1 base, and 7 bases lay outside the gene matches. Germline CDR1 SGHRS, CDR2 YFSETQ. CDR3 size: 15 residues. CDR3 protein: CASSLQQGATYEQYF. CDR3 in DNA: TGCGCCAGCAGCTTGCAGCAGGGGGCGACGTACGAGCAGTACTTC.

The chain joins TRBV4-3 to TRBJ1-5; weak D call: TRBD1 (5 bases). The V end lost 1 base, the J end lost 5 bases, and 9 bases lay between the germline ends. The CDR3 is 14 residues long. Germline-derived CDR1 and CDR2 are LGHNA and YSLEER. The CDR3 region has the DNA TGCGCCAGCAGCCAAGGACAGATGGATCAGCCCCAGCATTTT. Encoded protein: CASSQGQMDQPQHF.

The CDR3 reads CASSPPKAGSTDTQYF. DNA for the CDR3: TGTGCCAGCAGCCCGCCTAAAGCGGGGTCCACAGATACGCAGTATTTT. The chain joins TRBV9 to TRBJ2-3; 7 bases line up with TRBD2. In germline, CDR1 is SGDLS, CDR2 YYNGEE. With 4 bases clipped from V and 2 bases from J, the junction kept 10 bases outside the gene matches. This CDR3 has 16 residues. Combining the CDR3 with reference TRBV9 and TRBJ2-3 gives the whole variable domain DSGVTQTPKHLITATGQRVTLRCSPRSGDLSVYWYQQSLDQGLQFLIQYYNGEERAKGNILERFSAQQFPDLHSELNLSSLELGDSALYFCASSPPKAGSTDTQYFGPGTRLTVL.

The chain carries TRBV14 and TRBJ2-3; D is tentatively TRBD1 or TRBD2 (6 bases each). This CDR3 spans 13 amino acids. Deletions cut 4 bases from V and 3 bases from J, with 8 bases between. Germline loops: CDR1 SGHDN, CDR2 FVKESK. The DNA for the CDR3 is TGTGCCAGCAGCCGAGGGGGGACAGATACGCAGTATTTT. Encoded protein: CASSRGGTDTQYF.

The genes are TRBV6-6 and TRBJ1-4; D ambiguous. This CDR3 has 16 residues. V was trimmed by 2 bases and J by 0 bases, leaving 10 bases between them. Germline CDR1 MNHNY, CDR2 SVGAGI (reference sequence). In DNA, the CDR3 is TGTGCCAGCAGTTACGGCCCCAGAGCAACTAATGAAAAACTGTTTTTT. This codes for CASSYGPRATNEKLFF.

This clone was detected a few times. The chain uses TRBV29-1 and TRBJ2-7, with 7 bases lining up with TRBD1. Trimming removed 3 bases from V and 0 bases from J; junction bases left unmatched: 2. The germline gives CDR1 SQVTM, CDR2 ANQGSEA. The CDR3 is 13 amino acids. CDR3 sequence reads: CSVEGQSSYEQYF. CDR3 coding DNA: TGCAGCGTTGAGGGACAGAGCTCCTACGAGCAGTACTTC.

The chain employs TRBV9 and TRBJ1-5; D unresolved. This CDR3 spans 15 amino acids. Between the trimmed V and J ends, which lost 4 bases and 5 bases, there was a span of 16 bases. Germline V gene lookup returns CDR1 SGDLS and CDR2 YYNGEE. Here the CDR3 DNA reads TGTGCCAGCAGCCGAGACGGTAATCGAGATCAGCCCCAGCATTTT. Its protein product is CASSRDGNRDQPQHF.

The rearrangement uses TRBV28 and TRBJ2-1; D not certain. The V gene lost 2 bases and the J gene lost 4 bases, with 6 bases spanning the gap. The CDR3 runs 13 residues. Germline V lookup: CDR1 MDHEN, CDR2 SYDVKM. The CDR3 region has the DNA TGTGCCAGCAGTTTACAAGTTTACAATGAGCAGTTCTTC. Encoded protein: CASSLQVYNEQFF.

This chain uses TRBV4-1 with TRBJ1-2, with 8 nucleotides matching TRBD1. This CDR3 is built from 17 residues. CDR1 is MGHRA, CDR2 YSYEKL, per germline. J gave up 0 bases and V 0 bases, and 6 bases lay outside the gene matches. In DNA, the CDR3 is TGCGCCAGCAGCCAAGAGCAGGGGGCGAGAGCTAACTATGGCTACACCTTC. Protein: CASSQEQGARANYGYTF.

This chain links TRBV5-1 with TRBJ1-4, with D hard to call. The CDR3 runs to 14 residues. Looked up from germline, CDR1 is SGHRS and CDR2 is YFSETQ. Trimming shortened V by 4 bases and J by 6 bases, and 13 bases separated the two germline ends. The CDR3 sequence: CASSRVGADEKLFF. CDR3 DNA sequence: TGCGCCAGCAGCAGGGTGGGCGCGGATGAAAAACTGTTTTTT.